What follows describes a single T cell receptor beta chain. The data were produced by immunoSEQ multiplex PCR, yet TCRdb's version contains in-frame clones alone and is incomplete. This table has roughly 260,000 clones, around nine tenths appearing once. Participants reported their clinical history, and cohort assignment relied on those reports. Recovered Cohort 3 donors showed two negative PCRs, clearance, or symptom resolution. This sample stems from a study of blood T cell repertoires in COVID-19. Study-level information: PBMCs, B-cell-depleted T cells, or T cells were the source of the cDNA or gDNA that made up the material.

V shed 7 bases, J shed 0 bases, and the junction held 11 bases outside the gene matches. Germline V gives CDR1 SGHRS, CDR2 YFSETQ. This CDR3 has 17 amino acids. Sequences were obtained from PBMCs or T cells enriched from blood (not recorded which). V and J are TRBV5-1 and TRBJ1-2, with TRBD1 matching 11 bases. The origin of this receptor is a woman under 30 who had recovered from COVID-19. CDR3: CASSFPGTGGSNYGYTF. The CDR3 nucleotides read TGCGCCAGCTCTTTTCCCGGGACAGGGGGGTCTAACTATGGCTACACCTTC.